The present TCR beta chain was sequenced within a study of shared clonotypes between healthy human individuals. The wider study: Sampling drew on donors who were a couple of women and a few men aged 18 to 49.

This clone was observed a single time. Within the sample, other DNA sequences also encode this same CDR3. This table comes from immunoSEQ multiplex PCR, and its TCRdb copy is limited to in-frame clones, with some not included. Found here are around 2.1 million clones, approximately 94% of them singletons; the top ten hold under 2%. V lost 6 bases to trimming and J lost 5 bases, with 10 bases between them. The CDR3 is 12 residues long. CDR1 and CDR2 from the germline V gene are MNHEY and SMNVEV (reference sequence). Naive CD8 cells lacked CD45RO, underwent positive selection for CCR7 and left out terminally differentiated effector memory CD45RA+ cells.

Specimen: naive CD8+ T cells from PBMCs. The rearrangement uses TRBV27 and TRBJ1-1; D gene unclear. The source is a young man in good health. Some clones in this sample may be carry-over from other donors' samples. DNA for the CDR3: TGTGCCAGCAGCCCTGGTGGTACTGAAGCTTTCTTT. This codes for CASSPGGTEAFF.